The rows below give T cell receptor beta chains drawn from one sample of a study of blood T cell repertoires in COVID-19. Some clones are missing from TCRdb's copy, which holds only in-frame ones; the method was immunoSEQ multiplex PCR. Among around 100,000 clones, about four fifths were seen once, and the ten largest hold roughly 24%. The sequenced sample was peripheral blood. The origin of the receptors is a human donor in a cohort sampled during active COVID-19. The CDR3 runs from the conserved cysteine through the conserved F or W. Fields, in order: V gene, D gene, clone size, J gene, CDR3 DNA, CDR3 protein. D genes are given only for firm matches. The size of a clone is reported for some rows only, either as once, few or many, or as a class for expanded clones.

V gene: TRBV12-3/TRBV12-4
D gene: -
clone size: once
J gene: TRBJ1-5
CDR3 DNA: TGTGCCAGCAGCCCCGGAGCCAATCAGCCCCAGCATTTT
CDR3 protein: CASSPGANQPQHF

V gene: TRBV11-2
D gene: -
clone size: -
J gene: TRBJ1-1
CDR3 DNA: TGTGCCAGCAGCCCAAATGGCAGGAACACTGAAGCTTTCTTT
CDR3 protein: CASSPNGRNTEAFF

V gene: TRBV7-6
D gene: -
clone size: once
J gene: TRBJ2-3
CDR3 DNA: TGTGCCAGCAGCTTAAATGCGCTCTACACAGATACGCAGTATTTT
CDR3 protein: CASSLNALYTDTQYF

V gene: TRBV2
D gene: -
clone size: -
J gene: TRBJ1-1
CDR3 DNA: TGTGCCAGCAGCCCATACAGGAACACTGAAGCTTTCTTT
CDR3 protein: CASSPYRNTEAFF

V gene: TRBV3-1/TRBV3-2
D gene: -
clone size: -
J gene: TRBJ2-1
CDR3 DNA: TGTGCCAGCAGCCAAGACAAATACAATGAGCAGTTCTTC
CDR3 protein: CASSQDKYNEQFF

V gene: TRBV7-6
D gene: TRBD1
clone size: -
J gene: TRBJ2-2
CDR3 DNA: TGTGCCAGCCATTGGGACAGCTCGAACACCGGGGAGCTGTTTTTT
CDR3 protein: CASHWDSSNTGELFF

V gene: TRBV27
D gene: TRBD2
clone size: -
J gene: TRBJ2-1
CDR3 DNA: TGTGCCAGCAGGGGAGCGGGGGGGAATGAGCAGTTCTTC
CDR3 protein: CASRGAGGNEQFF

V gene: TRBV25-1
D gene: -
clone size: once
J gene: TRBJ1-1
CDR3 DNA: TGTGCCAGCAGTGAGCGAGGGAACACTGAAGCTTTCTTT
CDR3 protein: CASSERGNTEAFF

V gene: TRBV24-1
D gene: -
clone size: -
J gene: TRBJ1-2
CDR3 DNA: TGTGCCACCAGTGATTTCAGCGGAGCCTATGGCTACACCTTC
CDR3 protein: CATSDFSGAYGYTF

V gene: TRBV5-1
D gene: -
clone size: once
J gene: TRBJ2-2
CDR3 DNA: TGCGCCAGCAGCCAAGAGACCGCGGTCACCGGGGAGCTGTTTTTT
CDR3 protein: CASSQETAVTGELFF

V gene: TRBV27
D gene: -
clone size: -
J gene: TRBJ1-3
CDR3 DNA: TGTGCCAGCAGTATAACAGGGAGCTCTGGAAACACCATATATTTT
CDR3 protein: CASSITGSSGNTIYF

V gene: TRBV5-8
D gene: TRBD2
clone size: -
J gene: TRBJ2-1
CDR3 DNA: TGTGCCAGCAGCCCTCGGACTAGTAGCTACAATGAGCAGTTCTTC
CDR3 protein: CASSPRTSSYNEQFF

V gene: TRBV11-2
D gene: -
clone size: once
J gene: TRBJ1-2
CDR3 DNA: TGTGCCAGCGGCCAGTCGGGGGGCATCTATGGCTACACCTTC
CDR3 protein: CASGQSGGIYGYTF

V gene: TRBV29-1
D gene: -
clone size: -
J gene: TRBJ2-7
CDR3 DNA: TGCAGCGCTGCGGGGGCTAGCGGCCGTTCCTACGAGCAGTACTTC
CDR3 protein: CSAAGASGRSYEQYF

V gene: TRBV5-1
D gene: TRBD1
clone size: -
J gene: TRBJ1-2
CDR3 DNA: TGCGCCAGCAGCTTGGGGGACAGACAAGACGCCTACACCTTC
CDR3 protein: CASSLGDRQDAYTF

V gene: TRBV19
D gene: -
clone size: -
J gene: TRBJ2-5
CDR3 DNA: TGTGCCAGTAGTACTGACTTTCCGACGGGGACCCAGTACTTC
CDR3 protein: CASSTDFPTGTQYF

V gene: TRBV4-1
D gene: -
clone size: -
J gene: TRBJ2-1
CDR3 DNA: TGCGCCAGCAGCCAAAACGCTTGGGGGGGGCGAGTCAATGAGCAGTTCTTC
CDR3 protein: CASSQNAWGGRVNEQFF

V gene: TRBV28
D gene: -
clone size: -
J gene: TRBJ1-2
CDR3 DNA: TGTGCCAGCAGTATCAAGACACGTCTGGGTGGCTACACCTTC
CDR3 protein: CASSIKTRLGGYTF

V gene: TRBV29-1
D gene: TRBD1
clone size: -
J gene: TRBJ1-1
CDR3 DNA: TGCAGCGTCCAACAGGGGAGGTTGGTTACTGAAGCTTTCTTT
CDR3 protein: CSVQQGRLVTEAFF

V gene: TRBV10-3
D gene: -
clone size: -
J gene: TRBJ2-7
CDR3 DNA: TGTGCCATCAGTGAGTCGAACGTCAGGTCCGACGAGCAGTACTTC
CDR3 protein: CAISESNVRSDEQYF

V gene: TRBV25-1
D gene: -
clone size: -
J gene: TRBJ1-3
CDR3 DNA: TGTGCCAGCAGTGAATACGCTGGAAACACCATATATTTT
CDR3 protein: CASSEYAGNTIYF

V gene: TRBV7-9
D gene: TRBD1
clone size: -
J gene: TRBJ1-1
CDR3 DNA: TGTGCCAGCAGCTTAGGAGGGACAGGGGCGATTAGCGCTGAAGCTTTCTTT
CDR3 protein: CASSLGGTGAISAEAFF

V gene: TRBV7-8
D gene: TRBD2
clone size: -
J gene: TRBJ2-1
CDR3 DNA: TGTGCCAGCAGCCCGAGCGGGGGGGCTTGGAGAAATGAGCAGTTCTTC
CDR3 protein: CASSPSGGAWRNEQFF

V gene: TRBV2
D gene: -
clone size: once
J gene: TRBJ2-2
CDR3 DNA: TGTGCCAGCAGTGATCAGGGTTCGAACACCGGGGAGCTGTTTTTT
CDR3 protein: CASSDQGSNTGELFF

V gene: TRBV2
D gene: -
clone size: -
J gene: TRBJ2-1
CDR3 DNA: TGTGCCAGCAGTGAAGACAGGCTTACCCTTAATGAGCAGTTCTTC
CDR3 protein: CASSEDRLTLNEQFF